One sample yielded the 10 T cell receptor beta chains listed below, sequenced in a study of blood T cells in healthy people across ages. A sample-barcoded 5' primer and a J-beta primer mix were used in a second PCR of about 7 to 11 cycles. TCRdb re-analysed the 5' RACE reads in MiXCR, keeping a single row per CDR3 protein. This sample has about a million distinct CDR3 sequences, with roughly 52% found just once. Sample: blood. These receptors were obtained from a young man in good health.

This clonotype showed up just a few times. The J gene is TRBJ2-7, the V gene TRBV6-1, with 12 bases lining up with TRBD1. J was trimmed by 5 bases and V by 1 base; bases with no gene match: 3. The CDR3 extends over 15 amino acids. Germline lookup yields CDR1 MNHNS and CDR2 SASEGT. This CDR3 reads CASSEDGTGGHEQYF. The DNA for the CDR3 is TGTGCCAGCAGTGAAGACGGGACAGGGGGCCACGAGCAGTACTTC.

This clonotype was seen only a few times. The chain has TRBV6-2 or TRBV6-3 and TRBJ2-7; TRBD1 agrees at 8 bases. The CDR3 length is 15 residues. V lost 5 bases to trimming and J lost 3 bases; unmatched junction nucleotides: 9. The V gene's germline CDR1 is MNHEY and CDR2 SVGEGT. The CDR3 DNA is TGTGCCAGCAGTCCTTCCGGGACAGGACTCTACGAGCAGTACTTC. Its protein product is CASSPSGTGLYEQYF.

The chain joins TRBV7-2 to TRBJ2-3; D gene unclear. The CDR3 has 12 amino acids. V was pared by 5 bases and J by 7 bases, with 10 bases between. The germline CDR1 and CDR2 sequences are SGHTA and FQGNSA. This chain's CDR3 is CASSNDGHTQYF. In DNA, the CDR3 is TGTGCCAGCAGCAATGATGGGCATACGCAGTATTTT.

In its sample, this clonotype was seen a few times. This chain connects TRBV7-2 to TRBJ2-7; TRBD1 aligns across 8 bases. The better agreement between TRBJ2-4 and the DNA end casts doubt on the J call. The germline gives CDR1 SGHTA, CDR2 FQGNSA. There are 14 residues in the CDR3. CDR3 residues: CASSSGQVGNIQYF. The DNA for the CDR3 is TGTGCCAGCAGCTCGGGACAGGTGGGGAACATTCAGTACTTC.

The chain links TRBV25-1 to TRBJ2-4; possibly TRBD1 or TRBD2 for D (5 bases each). The CDR3 contains 13 residues. The germline gives CDR1 MGHDK, CDR2 SYGVNS. The V end lost 4 bases, the J end lost 13 bases, and 17 bases lay between the germline ends. The DNA for the CDR3 is TGTGCCAGCAGTGCCGGGGACCTCTACGGGCAGTACTTC. Amino acids: CASSAGDLYGQYF.

The V gene is TRBV6-2 or TRBV6-3, the J gene TRBJ1-5; D is perhaps TRBD1 (6 bases). Per the germline V gene, CDR1 is MNHEY and CDR2 is SVGEGT. V gave up 6 bases and J gave up 3 bases, with 18 bases separating them. The CDR3 length is 16 residues. The CDR3 is CASSPGQQSFNQPQHF. DNA of the CDR3: TGTGCCAGCAGCCCCGGACAGCAATCCTTCAATCAGCCCCAGCATTTT.

The V and J genes are TRBV6-5 and TRBJ2-1, with TRBD2 matching over 15 bases. Per germline, CDR1 MNHEY and CDR2 SVGAGI. This CDR3 is 17 amino acids long. The V gene end was trimmed by 2 bases and the J gene end by 7 bases; junction bases not matched to a gene: 6. Here the CDR3 reads CASSYIPGLAGGNEQFF. The CDR3, as DNA: TGTGCCAGCAGTTACATACCGGGACTAGCGGGGGGAAATGAGCAGTTCTTC.

V gene TRBV7-2 combines with J gene TRBJ2-5; TRBD2 matches 7 bases. Germline values: CDR1 SGHTA, CDR2 FQGNSA. The junction had 2 bases not matched to a gene; V was cut back by 4 bases and J by 0 bases. This CDR3 spans 14 amino acids. CDR3 amino acids: CASSWGGNQETQYF. The CDR3 DNA reads as TGTGCCAGCAGCTGGGGGGGGAACCAAGAGACCCAGTACTTC.

This clonotype was counted only a few times. The chain combines TRBV10-3 with TRBJ1-1, with TRBD1 as a possible D gene (5 bases). The CDR3 spans 13 residues. Trimming cost V 3 bases and J 11 bases, with 16 bases left between them. The V gene's germline CDR1 is ENHRY and CDR2 SYGVKD. DNA for the CDR3: TGTGCCATCAGTGATGGGCAGGGTGTGGTTGCTTTCTTT. It translates to CAISDGQGVVAFF.

The CDR3 sequence: CASSYYGTGELFF. Written as DNA, the CDR3 is TGTGCCAGCAGTTACTATGGCACCGGGGAGCTGTTTTTT. The chain links TRBV6-5 to TRBJ2-2; D remains unclear. The CDR3 sequence is 13 residues long. Germline-derived CDR1 and CDR2 are MNHEY and SVGAGI. V lost 1 base and J lost 4, with 4 bases in between.